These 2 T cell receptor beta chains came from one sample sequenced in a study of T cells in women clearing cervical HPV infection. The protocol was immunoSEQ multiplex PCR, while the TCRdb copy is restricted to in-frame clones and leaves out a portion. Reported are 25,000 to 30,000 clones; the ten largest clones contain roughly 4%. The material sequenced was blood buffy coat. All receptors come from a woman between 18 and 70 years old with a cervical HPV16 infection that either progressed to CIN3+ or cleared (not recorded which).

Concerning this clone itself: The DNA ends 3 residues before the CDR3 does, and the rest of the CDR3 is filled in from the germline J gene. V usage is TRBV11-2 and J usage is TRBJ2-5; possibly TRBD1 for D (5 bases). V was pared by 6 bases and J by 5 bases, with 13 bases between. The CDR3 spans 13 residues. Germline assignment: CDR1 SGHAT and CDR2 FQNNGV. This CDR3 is CASRDQGGETQYF. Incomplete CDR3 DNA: TGTGCCAGCAGGGATCAGGGTGGGGAGACC. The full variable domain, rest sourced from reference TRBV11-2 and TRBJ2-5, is EAGVAQSPRYKIIEKRQSVAFWCNPISGHATLYWYQQILGQGPKLLIQFQNNGVVDDSQLPKDRFSAERLKGVDSTLKIQPAKLEDSAVYLCASRDQGGETQYFGPGTRLLVL.

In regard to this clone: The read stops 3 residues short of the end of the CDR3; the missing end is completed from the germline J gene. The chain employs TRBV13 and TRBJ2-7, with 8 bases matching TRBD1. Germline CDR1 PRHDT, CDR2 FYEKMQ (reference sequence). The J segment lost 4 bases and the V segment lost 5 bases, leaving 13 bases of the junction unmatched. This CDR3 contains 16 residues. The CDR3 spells CASSAGQGLTLYEQYF. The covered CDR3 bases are TGTGCCAGCAGCGCCGGACAGGGTCTAACACTGTACGAG.